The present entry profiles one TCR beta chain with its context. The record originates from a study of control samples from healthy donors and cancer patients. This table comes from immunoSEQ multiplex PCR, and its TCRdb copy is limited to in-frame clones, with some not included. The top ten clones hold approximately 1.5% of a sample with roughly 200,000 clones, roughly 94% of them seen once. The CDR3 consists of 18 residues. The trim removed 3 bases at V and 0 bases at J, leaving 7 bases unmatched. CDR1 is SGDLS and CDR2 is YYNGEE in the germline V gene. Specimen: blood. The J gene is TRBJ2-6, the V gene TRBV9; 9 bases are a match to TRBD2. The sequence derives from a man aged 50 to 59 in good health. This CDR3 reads CASSDPSGAFSGANVLTF. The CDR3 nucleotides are TGTGCCAGCAGCGACCCTAGCGGGGCGTTCTCTGGGGCCAACGTCCTGACTTTC.